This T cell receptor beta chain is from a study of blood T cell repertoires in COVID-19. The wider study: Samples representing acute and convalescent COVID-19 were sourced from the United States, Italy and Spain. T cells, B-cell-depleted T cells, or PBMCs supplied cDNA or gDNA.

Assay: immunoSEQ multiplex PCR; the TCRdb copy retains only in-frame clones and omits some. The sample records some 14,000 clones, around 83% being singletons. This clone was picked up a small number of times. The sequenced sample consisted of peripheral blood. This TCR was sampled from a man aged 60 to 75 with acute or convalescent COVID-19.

The CDR3, as DNA: TGTGCCAGTAGTATGACAGCGAACACTGAAGCTTTCTTT. It translates to CASSMTANTEAFF. This sequence joins TRBV19 and TRBJ1-1; tentative D call: TRBD1 (5 bases). This CDR3 has 13 residues. Germline CDR1 LNHDA, CDR2 SQIVND (reference sequence). V lost 3 bases to trimming and J lost 1 base, with 6 bases between them.